This record concerns one T cell receptor (beta chain) sequence. Germline V gene lookup returns CDR1 KGHSH and CDR2 LQKENI. This CDR3 spans 16 amino acids. Trimming cost V 3 bases and J 0 bases, with 9 bases left between them. These data come from a study of blood T cell repertoires in COVID-19. The overall study: PBMCs, B-cell-depleted T cells, or T cells were the source of the cDNA or gDNA that made up the material.

Sequenced by immunoSEQ multiplex PCR; TCRdb stores in-frame clones only, minus some. The table has about 200,000 clones, 80% to 90% seen once. The sequencing sample was made of PBMCs or T cells enriched from blood (not recorded which). The genes are TRBV18 and TRBJ2-6; the D gene is possibly TRBD1 (6 bases). This receptor was obtained from a woman between 40 and 55 years old with acute COVID-19. The CDR3: CASSPQGGSGANVLTF. The CDR3 DNA follows: TGTGCCAGCTCACCTCAAGGGGGCTCTGGGGCCAACGTCCTGACTTTC.